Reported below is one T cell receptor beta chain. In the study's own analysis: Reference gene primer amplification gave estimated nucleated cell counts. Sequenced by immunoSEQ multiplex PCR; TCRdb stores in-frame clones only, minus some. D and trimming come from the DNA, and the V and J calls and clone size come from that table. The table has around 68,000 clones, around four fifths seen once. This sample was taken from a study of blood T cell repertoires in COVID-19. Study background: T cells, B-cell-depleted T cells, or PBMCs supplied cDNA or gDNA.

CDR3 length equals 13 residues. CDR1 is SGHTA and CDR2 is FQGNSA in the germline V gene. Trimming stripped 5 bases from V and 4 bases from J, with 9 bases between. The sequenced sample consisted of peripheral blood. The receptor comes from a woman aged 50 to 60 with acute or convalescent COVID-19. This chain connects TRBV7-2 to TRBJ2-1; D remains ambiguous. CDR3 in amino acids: CASSPRGYNEQFF. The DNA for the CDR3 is TGTGCCAGCAGCCCGCGTGGTTACAATGAGCAGTTCTTC. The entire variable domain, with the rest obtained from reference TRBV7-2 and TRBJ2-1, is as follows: GAGVSQSPSNKVTEKGKDVELRCDPISGHTALYWYRQSLGQGLEFLIYFQGNSAPDKSGLPSDRFSAERTGGSVSTLTIQRTQQEDSAVYLCASSPRGYNEQFFGPGTRLTVL.